These T cell receptor beta chains were read from a single sample in a study of T cells in Graves' hyperthyroidism and ophthalmopathy. A single record per CDR3 protein comes from TCRdb applying MiXCR to the multiplex PCR reads. This table has about 270,000 distinct CDR3 sequences, around 25% appearing once. Material for sequencing was blood. These TCRs come from a man aged 40-50 years with Graves' hyperthyroidism that later progressed to Graves' ophthalmopathy. The CDR3 runs from the conserved cysteine through the conserved F or W. A D gene is named only where the DNA matches it firmly. The size of a clone is reported for some rows only, either as once, few or many, or as a class for expanded clones.

DNA | CDR3 | size | J | D | V
TGCAGCGTTGCGAAGCCTCCGGGACAGGGGACGTACACCTTC | CSVAKPPGQGTYTF | many | TRBJ1-2 | TRBD1 | TRBV29-1
TGTGCCAGCAGCCCCGGACTAAACGGTGGCTACACCTTC | CASSPGLNGGYTF | once | TRBJ1-2 | - | TRBV7-8
TGTGCCAGCAGTGGGAGCTCGGGGGTCCAAGAGACCCAGTACTTC | CASSGSSGVQETQYF | - | TRBJ2-5 | - | TRBV6-1
TGTGCCAGTTTAGGGGGGACCACTGAAGCTTTCTTT | CASLGGTTEAFF | - | TRBJ1-1 | - | TRBV19
TGTGCCAGCAGCCTAAGTTGGCAGACCCAGTACTTC | CASSLSWQTQYF | few | TRBJ2-5 | - | TRBV3-1
TGTGCCACGTCTACAGCGCTGAACACTGAAGCTTTCTTT | CATSTALNTEAFF | many | TRBJ1-1 | - | TRBV19
TGTGCCAGCAGCTTTACGACAGAGAACACTGAAGCTTTCTTT | CASSFTTENTEAFF | - | TRBJ1-1 | - | TRBV27
TGCAGCGTTGAGGCTGAATCCTACGAGCAGTACTTC | CSVEAESYEQYF | many | TRBJ2-7 | - | TRBV29-1
TGTGCCAGCAGTTTGGGGGGGTCTCTTTTCGAGCAGTACTTC | CASSLGGSLFEQYF | many | TRBJ2-7 | TRBD2 | TRBV12-3/TRBV12-4
TGTGCCAGCAGCCCTAGCCTACAGGGGGAAGAGACCCAGTACTTC | CASSPSLQGEETQYF | many | TRBJ2-5 | TRBD1 | TRBV5-4
TGCGCCAGCAGCTCCGACCCCGGCTCCTACAAGCAGTACTTC | CASSSDPGSYKQYF | many | TRBJ2-7 | - | TRBV4-1
TGTGCCAGCAGCGTAGGGGGGGGCGACTACGAGCAGTACTTC | CASSVGGGDYEQYF | few | TRBJ2-7 | - | TRBV9